These T cell receptor beta chains were read from a single sample in a study of identical twins. TCRdb ran MiXCR on the 5' RACE reads and lists one entry per CDR3 protein. The repertoire holds hundreds of thousands of distinct CDR3 sequences, with around a sixth as singletons. A further study also used this sample, focusing on T cells expressing NK-cell markers.

Material: PBMCs. Receptors were obtained from a young woman in good health. The CDR3 runs from the conserved cysteine through the conserved F or W. The D gene is left open where the match is weak. Where a row states a size, it is once, few, many or the class of an expanded clone; other rows omit it.

few | TRBD1 | TRBJ1-3 | TRBV7-9 | CASGQASGNTIYF | TGTGCCAGTGGACAGGCCTCTGGAAACACCATATATTTT
NA | TRBD1 | TRBJ2-2 | TRBV29-1 | CSVGQGGFYTGELFF | TGCAGCGTGGGACAGGGGGGCTTCTACACCGGGGAGCTGTTTTTT
few | NA | TRBJ2-7 | TRBV6-5 | CASSYGQGGRQYF | TGTGCCAGCAGTTATGGGCAGGGTGGGCGGCAGTACTTC
NA | TRBD2 | TRBJ2-4 | TRBV4-3 | CASSPGLAGGVAKNIQYF | TGCGCCAGCAGCCCAGGACTAGCGGGAGGGGTAGCCAAAAACATTCAGTACTTC
NA | TRBD2 | TRBJ2-1 | TRBV7-8 | CASGLAGVEEQFF | TGTGCCAGCGGGCTAGCGGGAGTAGAAGAGCAGTTCTTC
few | NA | TRBJ2-3 | TRBV29-1 | CSVPGPVTDTQYF | TGCAGCGTCCCAGGCCCCGTGACAGATACGCAGTATTTT
few | NA | TRBJ2-2 | TRBV5-1 | CASSFRDPWEELFF | TGCGCCAGCAGCTTTCGAGATCCCTGGGAGGAGCTGTTTTTT
few | NA | TRBJ2-1 | TRBV12-3/TRBV12-4 | CASSLRQGGNEQFF | TGTGCCAGCAGTCTGCGACAAGGGGGCAATGAGCAGTTCTTC
NA | NA | TRBJ1-2 | TRBV24-1 | CATSDRESNYGYTF | TGTGCCACCAGTGACCGAGAATCTAACTATGGCTACACCTTC
NA | TRBD2 | TRBJ2-7 | TRBV20-1 | CSAREGRLAGVEQYF | TGCAGTGCTAGAGAGGGGAGACTAGCGGGAGTGGAGCAGTACTTC
few | TRBD2 | TRBJ2-7 | TRBV5-5 | CASSRGGTTAYEQYF | TGTGCCAGCAGCCGCGGGGGGACTACCGCCTACGAGCAGTACTTC
NA | TRBD2 | TRBJ2-7 | TRBV20-1 | CSALLAGVIKQYF | TGCAGTGCTTTACTAGCGGGAGTAATCAAGCAGTACTTC
NA | TRBD1 | TRBJ1-1 | TRBV10-3 | CAIARQGSNTEAFF | TGTGCCATTGCGAGACAGGGATCGAACACTGAAGCTTTCTTT
many | NA | TRBJ2-7 | TRBV12-3/TRBV12-4 | CASSLRGPYEQYF | TGTGCCAGCAGTTTAAGGGGCCCCTACGAGCAGTACTTC
few | NA | TRBJ2-7 | TRBV20-1 | CSAIPGVYEQYF | TGCAGTGCTATCCCCGGGGTCTACGAGCAGTACTTC
NA | TRBD1 | TRBJ2-1 | TRBV20-1 | CSANELGGKYNNEQFF | TGCAGTGCTAACGAGCTAGGGGGCAAGTATAACAATGAGCAGTTCTTC
NA | TRBD2 | TRBJ2-1 | TRBV5-1 | CASSLALADNEQFF | TGCGCCAGCAGCTTGGCCCTAGCGGACAATGAGCAGTTCTTC
NA | NA | TRBJ2-1 | TRBV7-9 | CASSGHDNEQFF | TGTGCCAGCAGCGGGCATGACAATGAGCAGTTCTTC
NA | NA | TRBJ1-1 | TRBV6-1 | CASKEVSANTEAFF | TGTGCCAGCAAAGAGGTTAGCGCGAACACTGAAGCTTTCTTT
many | NA | TRBJ2-2 | TRBV12-3/TRBV12-4 | CASSLSLTGELFF | TGTGCCAGCAGTTTAAGCCTTACCGGGGAGCTGTTTTTT
few | NA | TRBJ1-5 | TRBV12-3/TRBV12-4 | CASSLRDGQGQPQHF | TGTGCCAGCAGTTTACGGGACGGACAAGGGCAGCCCCAGCATTTT
few | NA | TRBJ2-5 | TRBV7-8 | CATSSVARETQYF | TGTGCCACATCTTCCGTGGCGCGGGAGACCCAGTACTTC
NA | NA | TRBJ2-7 | TRBV12-3/TRBV12-4 | CASSDRPISYEQYF | TGTGCCAGCAGCGACAGGCCCATCTCCTACGAGCAGTACTTC
few | TRBD2 | TRBJ2-7 | TRBV7-8 | CASSPGILSSGSSYEQYF | TGTGCCAGCAGCCCCGGTATTCTGAGTAGCGGGAGCTCCTACGAGCAGTACTTC
NA | TRBD2 | TRBJ2-3 | TRBV11-1 | CASSKRMTSGFNTDTQYF | TGTGCCAGCAGTAAGAGAATGACTAGCGGGTTCAACACAGATACGCAGTATTTT
few | TRBD2 | TRBJ2-7 | TRBV7-3 | CASSHLAAPYEQYF | TGTGCCAGCAGCCACCTAGCGGCTCCCTACGAGCAGTACTTC
NA | TRBD2 | TRBJ2-1 | TRBV5-1 | CASSRQRGGNEQFF | TGCGCCAGCAGCCGCCAGCGGGGGGGAAATGAGCAGTTCTTC
NA | NA | TRBJ2-5 | TRBV29-1 | CSVEATARETQYF | TGCAGCGTTGAAGCCACGGCAAGAGAGACCCAGTACTTC
NA | TRBD2 | TRBJ2-1 | TRBV5-1 | CASSLDRTSGAYNEQFF | TGCGCCAGCAGCTTGGATAGGACTAGCGGGGCCTACAATGAGCAGTTCTTC
few | TRBD2 | TRBJ2-1 | TRBV7-6 | CASRPGLEAYRPNNEQFF | TGTGCCAGCCGACCGGGACTAGAAGCATATCGACCCAACAATGAGCAGTTCTTC
few | NA | TRBJ2-5 | TRBV10-2 | CATRGEGQETQYF | TGCGCCACCCGAGGCGAGGGGCAAGAGACCCAGTACTTC
NA | TRBD2 | TRBJ2-5 | TRBV3-1 | CASSQDWGLARETQYF | TGTGCCAGCAGCCAAGATTGGGGACTAGCGAGGGAGACCCAGTACTTC
NA | TRBD2 | TRBJ2-1 | TRBV5-1 | CASSLRLTSGRNEQFF | TGCGCCAGCAGCTTGCGATTGACTAGCGGGAGAAATGAGCAGTTCTTC
few | TRBD2 | TRBJ2-1 | TRBV20-1 | CSVPGLAGGQGSYNEQFF | TGCAGTGTTCCCGGACTAGCGGGAGGCCAGGGCTCCTACAATGAGCAGTTCTTC
few | NA | TRBJ2-2 | TRBV6-7 | CASSPGTPASTNTGELFF | TGTGCCAGCAGTCCTGGGACTCCGGCTTCCACCAACACCGGGGAGCTGTTTTTT
few | NA | TRBJ2-7 | TRBV20-1 | CSARDPSTAGYEQYF | TGCAGTGCTAGAGATCCAAGCACTGCGGGCTACGAGCAGTACTTC
NA | TRBD1 | TRBJ1-1 | TRBV7-9 | CASSVRRTGSTEAFF | TGTGCCAGCAGCGTACGCCGGACAGGGAGCACTGAAGCTTTCTTT